These T cell receptor beta chains were read from a single sample in a study of post-analysis software for immune sequencing data. A single record per CDR3 protein comes from TCRdb applying MiXCR to the PCR reads. The sample records around 770,000 distinct CDR3 sequences, 46% being singletons. The sequencing input was blood. The receptor source for this set is a girl aged 10 to 17 with multiple sclerosis. CDR3s include the opening cysteine and the closing phenylalanine or tryptophan. Each record gives: J gene, clone size, D gene, V gene, CDR3 DNA, CDR3 protein. A D gene is named only where the DNA matches it firmly. Rows give clone size only sometimes, using once, few, many, or a class for an expanded clone.

j_call: TRBJ1-6
clone_size: NA
d_call: TRBD1
v_call: TRBV7-2
cdr3_nt: TGTGCCAGCAGCCCTCACAGGGGCGGTAATTCACCCCTCCACTTT
cdr3_aa: CASSPHRGGNSPLHF

j_call: TRBJ2-1
clone_size: NA
d_call: NA
v_call: TRBV5-1
cdr3_nt: TGCGCCAGCAGCTTTGGTACTGAGCAGTTCTTC
cdr3_aa: CASSFGTEQFF

j_call: TRBJ1-1
clone_size: NA
d_call: NA
v_call: TRBV7-9
cdr3_nt: TGTACCAGCGGTCGTAAGAACACTGAAGCTTTCTTT
cdr3_aa: CTSGRKNTEAFF

j_call: TRBJ2-1
clone_size: NA
d_call: TRBD2
v_call: TRBV29-1
cdr3_nt: TGCAGCGTCCCGGCACTAGCGGGAGCTTCGAGCTCCTACAATGAGCAGTTCTTC
cdr3_aa: CSVPALAGASSSYNEQFF

j_call: TRBJ2-3
clone_size: NA
d_call: NA
v_call: TRBV15
cdr3_nt: TGTGCCACCAGCTGGCCCCCGGAGACAGGAGGGGGGGGGACAGATACGCAGTATTTT
cdr3_aa: CATSWPPETGGGGTDTQYF

j_call: TRBJ2-3
clone_size: NA
d_call: TRBD2
v_call: TRBV4-1
cdr3_nt: TGCGCCAGCAGCCCTATACTAGCGGGAGAAGATACGCAGTATTTT
cdr3_aa: CASSPILAGEDTQYF

j_call: TRBJ2-7
clone_size: few
d_call: TRBD2
v_call: TRBV7-2
cdr3_nt: TGTGCCAGCAGCTTAAGGACTCCGGCTAGCGGGAGCTCCTACGAGCAGTACTTC
cdr3_aa: CASSLRTPASGSSYEQYF

j_call: TRBJ1-2
clone_size: once
d_call: NA
v_call: TRBV25-1
cdr3_nt: TGTGCCGGCAGTGATCCCCCAAACTATGGCTACACCTTC
cdr3_aa: CAGSDPPNYGYTF

j_call: TRBJ1-2
clone_size: NA
d_call: NA
v_call: TRBV20-1
cdr3_nt: TGCAGTGCTAGAGTAACGGCAGGGTGGTATGGCTACACCTTC
cdr3_aa: CSARVTAGWYGYTF

j_call: TRBJ2-7
clone_size: many
d_call: TRBD1
v_call: TRBV15
cdr3_nt: TGTGCCACCAGCAGAGGGACAGGGATCTACGAGCAGTACTTC
cdr3_aa: CATSRGTGIYEQYF

j_call: TRBJ2-6
clone_size: NA
d_call: TRBD2
v_call: TRBV12-3/TRBV12-4
cdr3_nt: TGTGCCAGCAGGCTTCTAGCGGACCTTTCTGGGGCCAACGTCCTGACTTTC
cdr3_aa: CASRLLADLSGANVLTF

j_call: TRBJ2-5
clone_size: NA
d_call: TRBD2
v_call: TRBV7-8
cdr3_nt: TGTGCCAGCAGCTCGGGACTAGCGGGAGGGCCTCGTGAGACCCAGTACTTC
cdr3_aa: CASSSGLAGGPRETQYF

j_call: TRBJ2-5
clone_size: NA
d_call: NA
v_call: TRBV20-1
cdr3_nt: TGCAGTGCCCACAAACAGCCGAGCCCCATAGAGACCCAGTACTTC
cdr3_aa: CSAHKQPSPIETQYF

j_call: TRBJ2-1
clone_size: NA
d_call: TRBD1
v_call: TRBV5-6
cdr3_nt: TGTGCCAGCAGCTTCGGGACAGGCGATGAGCAGTTCTTC
cdr3_aa: CASSFGTGDEQFF

j_call: TRBJ2-7
clone_size: NA
d_call: TRBD2
v_call: TRBV6-1
cdr3_nt: TGTGCCAGCCAAGAGGGGACTAGCGGGTCCTACGAGCAGTACTTC
cdr3_aa: CASQEGTSGSYEQYF

j_call: TRBJ2-3
clone_size: NA
d_call: TRBD1
v_call: TRBV7-3
cdr3_nt: TGTGCCAGCAGCTCAGGACAGGCTGGGGATACGCAGTATTTT
cdr3_aa: CASSSGQAGDTQYF

j_call: TRBJ1-4
clone_size: NA
d_call: TRBD1
v_call: TRBV6-2/TRBV6-3
cdr3_nt: TGTGCCAGCAGAGCGACAGGGACTAATGAAAAACTGTTTTTT
cdr3_aa: CASRATGTNEKLFF

j_call: TRBJ1-5
clone_size: NA
d_call: NA
v_call: TRBV9
cdr3_nt: TGTGCCAGCAGCGTAGAGGGCAGTCTCAATCAGCCCCAGCATTTT
cdr3_aa: CASSVEGSLNQPQHF

j_call: TRBJ2-1
clone_size: NA
d_call: NA
v_call: TRBV7-9
cdr3_nt: TGTGCCAGCAGCCCGCGTCCTGACGGACATAGGGTCAATGAGCAGTTCTTC
cdr3_aa: CASSPRPDGHRVNEQFF

j_call: TRBJ2-7
clone_size: few
d_call: NA
v_call: TRBV29-1
cdr3_nt: TGCAGCGTTGAGGAGGACGCACCCTACGAGCAGTACTTC
cdr3_aa: CSVEEDAPYEQYF

j_call: TRBJ2-7
clone_size: few
d_call: NA
v_call: TRBV12-3/TRBV12-4
cdr3_nt: TGTGCCAGCAGTTGGGGCGGGACTCTGAGCTCCTACGAGCAGTACTTC
cdr3_aa: CASSWGGTLSSYEQYF